The 2 T cell receptor beta chains below were found in one sample sequenced in a study of T cell repertoires in breast cancer. Blocking oligonucleotides added to a second nested PCR suppressed unpaired genes. TCRdb re-analysed the emulsion pairing reads in MiXCR, keeping a single row per CDR3 protein. Among tens of thousands of distinct CDR3 sequences, around 45% were seen once, and the ten largest hold approximately 57%. Primers covering all TCR V genes were used in emulsion RT-PCR on CD8+ T cells. The specimen was CD8+ T cells. Every receptor here comes from a pool of human donors with breast cancer or a healthy control (not recorded which).

The table lists this clonotype with a few counts. This chain links TRBV6-2 or TRBV6-3 with TRBJ2-7; 8 bases are shared with TRBD2. V shed 2 bases and J 0 bases; nucleotides not matched to a gene: 6. The CDR3 covers 16 residues. Germline values: CDR1 MNHEY, CDR2 SVGEGT. DNA of the CDR3: TGTGCCAGCAGTTACCCACTAGCGGCTCTCTCCTACGAGCAGTACTTC. Protein product: CASSYPLAALSYEQYF.

V gene TRBV19 combines with J gene TRBJ1-4, with 7 nucleotides matching TRBD1. Germline V lookup: CDR1 LNHDA, CDR2 SQIVND (reference sequence). The junction had 10 bases not matched to a gene; V was cut back by 4 bases and J by 8 bases. This CDR3 comprises 15 residues. The DNA for the CDR3 is TGTGCCAGTAGTACCCCGACAGGGATGAAAGAAAAACTGTTTTTT. It codes for CASSTPTGMKEKLFF. Looking up the rest from reference TRBV19 and TRBJ1-4 gives the full variable domain: DGGITQSPKYLFRKEGQNVTLSCEQNLNHDAMYWYRQDPGQGLRLIYYSQIVNDFQKGDIAEGYSVSREKKESFPLTVTSAQKNPTAFYLCASSTPTGMKEKLFFGSGTQLSVL.